Below, one T cell receptor (beta chain) is given with its context. These data come from a study of blood T cell repertoires in COVID-19. Looking at the study overall: The origin of the acute and convalescent COVID-19 samples was the United States, Italy and Spain. PBMCs, B-cell-depleted T cells, or T cells were the source of the cDNA or gDNA that made up the material.

In the original workflow: By means of reference gene primer amplification, nucleated cell counts were estimated. The data were produced by immunoSEQ multiplex PCR, yet TCRdb's version contains in-frame clones alone and is incomplete. The V and J calls and clone size come from that table; D and trimming were worked out from the DNA. The data show fewer than 300,000 clones, roughly 84% seen once. With 1 base clipped from V and 4 bases from J, the junction kept 11 bases outside the gene matches. The CDR3 is made up of 17 amino acids. Germline CDR1 reads SGHRS; CDR2 reads YFSETQ. The sequence was obtained from a woman aged 18-30 years with acute or convalescent COVID-19. Sample: peripheral blood. The V gene is TRBV5-1, the J gene TRBJ2-5; 9 bases align to TRBD2. The CDR3 loop reads CASSLSDGLAGLETQYF. DNA of the CDR3: TGCGCCAGCAGCTTGTCCGATGGGCTAGCGGGACTAGAGACCCAGTACTTC.